This entry lists 14 T cell receptor beta chains sequenced from one sample in a study of blood T cells in healthy people across ages. Then a second PCR, running about 6 to 11 cycles, was carried out with a sample-barcoded 5' primer and a J-beta primer mix. In TCRdb, the 5' RACE reads were re-called with MiXCR into one record per CDR3 protein. The top ten hold 11% of the sample, which has roughly 1,500,000 distinct CDR3 sequences, roughly 32% seen once. Source material: blood. Receptors originate from a woman in her thirties in good health.

In its sample, this clonotype was seen a few times. The chain is built from TRBV7-4 and TRBJ1-5; D is undetermined. V lost 5 bases and J 3 bases, leaving 11 bases between the germline ends. Per germline, CDR1 SGHVT and CDR2 SQSDAQ. The CDR3 consists of 14 residues. CDR3 bases: TGTGCCAGCAGCCTTTGGTACTTCAATCAGCCCCAGCATTTT. Translating gives CASSLWYFNQPQHF.

Only one count was recorded for this clonotype. A much bigger clone sits one base away, suggesting this may be a read error. This rearrangement joins TRBV4-2 to TRBJ2-5; perhaps TRBD1 as D (5 bases). The J call may be mistaken, given a closer DNA end match to TRBJ2-7. Germline loops: CDR1 LGHNA, CDR2 YNFKEQ. The CDR3 spans 15 residues. CDR3 DNA: TGTGCCAGCAGCCAAGGTAGCAGGGATACGGACGAGCAGTACTTC. Its protein is CASSQGSRDTDEQYF.

The chain employs TRBV3-1 and TRBJ1-6; no reliable D call. CDR3 length: 14 amino acids. Germline values: CDR1 LGHDT, CDR2 YNNKEL (reference sequence). Trimming took 0 bases from V and 7 from J, leaving 7 bases between them. The CDR3 sequence: CASSQDKYNSPLHF. The CDR3 DNA is TGTGCCAGCAGCCAAGACAAGTACAATTCACCCCTCCACTTT.

This sequence joins TRBV10-3 and TRBJ2-6; D perhaps matches TRBD1 (6 bases). Between the trimmed V and J ends, which lost 0 bases and 2 bases, there was a span of 8 bases. The CDR3 is 16 amino acids. Germline V gene sequence: CDR1 ENHRY, CDR2 SYGVKD. The CDR3 nucleotides are TGTGCCATCAGTGAGTCTGGGGGCGCTGGGGCCAACGTCCTGACTTTC. It yields the protein CAISESGGAGANVLTF.

V gene TRBV27 combines with J gene TRBJ1-1; unclear D gene. Germline V gives CDR1 MNHEY, CDR2 SMNVEV (reference sequence). The CDR3 runs to 16 residues. V gave up 5 bases and J gave up 3 bases, with 19 bases separating them. In DNA, the CDR3 is TGTGCCAGCAGTGCAAGCTCGGGCAGCTATTACACTGAAGCTTTCTTT. Translation gives CASSASSGSYYTEAFF.

This clonotype has only one observation. A much bigger clone sits one base away, suggesting this may be a read error. V is TRBV4-1 and J is TRBJ2-5; D gene uncertain. This CDR3 comprises 15 residues. Trimming removed 2 bases at V and 1 base at J, with 11 bases between. CDR1 is MGHRA, CDR2 YSYEKL, per germline. CDR3 sequence: CASSQRVGTQETQYF. DNA of the CDR3: TGCGCCAGCAGCCAACGGGTGGGAACCCAAGAGACCCAGTACTTC.

This clonotype was seen a few times. The CDR3 nucleotides read TGTGCCACCTCGGACAGACACTACGAGCAGTACTTC. It translates to CATSDRHYEQYF. The chain uses TRBV2 and TRBJ2-7, with D perhaps TRBD1 (6 bases). From germline, CDR1 is SNHLY and CDR2 FYNNEI. The CDR3 loop spans 12 amino acids. Trimming removed 10 bases from V and 3 bases from J, with 13 bases in between.

This clonotype was detected ten times or more. The chain combines TRBV12-3 or TRBV12-4 with TRBJ2-1, with TRBD2 matching 14 bases. V shed 7 bases, J shed 7 bases, and the junction held 3 bases outside the gene matches. The CDR3 runs 14 residues. For the CDR3, the DNA is TGTGCCAGCACCTGGACTAGCGGGAGGAATGAGCAGTTCTTC. This sequence encodes CASTWTSGRNEQFF.

This clonotype was seen a handful of times. V usage is TRBV21-1 and J usage is TRBJ1-1; the table gives TRBD1 as D, unverified against the DNA. TRBV21-1 is listed as a pseudogene. CDR3 length: 14 residues. The CDR3 loop reads CASSIRQGGTEAFF. The CDR3, as DNA: TGTGCCAGCAGCATTAGACAGGGCGGAACTGAAGCTTTCTTT.

This clonotype has just a few counts. V usage is TRBV20-1 and J usage is TRBJ2-5; D is undetermined. Looked up from germline, CDR1 is DFQATT and CDR2 is SNEGSKA (reference sequence). The CDR3 length is 11 residues. V lost 3 bases to trimming and J lost 13 bases, with 15 bases between them. CDR3: CSASHNAIPYF. For the CDR3, the DNA is TGCAGTGCTAGTCATAATGCGATCCCGTACTTC.

The chain employs TRBV2 and TRBJ1-1; no clear D gene. In germline, CDR1 is SNHLY, CDR2 FYNNEI. The CDR3 spans 12 residues. V lost 8 bases and J lost 0, with 7 bases in between. CDR3 nucleotide sequence: TGTGCCAGCGAGTCACTGAACACTGAAGCTTTCTTT. As protein: CASESLNTEAFF.

V and J are TRBV6-5 and TRBJ2-7; 7 bases map to TRBD2. Unmatched junction bases numbered 10, after V lost 10 bases and J lost 4 bases. Germline CDR1 MNHEY, CDR2 SVGAGI. The CDR3 extends over 13 amino acids. CDR3: CATLGGTHYEQYF. Here the CDR3 DNA reads TGTGCCACCCTCGGGGGGACGCATTACGAGCAGTACTTC.

The chain joins TRBV13 to TRBJ2-3, with D maybe TRBD1 (5 bases). Germline CDR1 PRHDT, CDR2 FYEKMQ (reference sequence). CDR3 length equals 18 residues. Trimming took off 5 bases at V and 0 bases at J, with 21 bases between the two ends. This CDR3 reads CASSRPSWGPQSTDTQYF. The CDR3 DNA sequence: TGTGCCAGCAGCCGACCCTCTTGGGGCCCTCAAAGCACAGATACGCAGTATTTT.

V and J are TRBV6-5 and TRBJ1-5, with TRBD1 identical over 8 bases. J was trimmed by 5 bases and V by 11 bases; bases with no gene match: 11. CDR3 length: 14 residues. Germline values: CDR1 MNHEY, CDR2 SVGAGI. The CDR3 is CAVGDRWSYQPQHF. CDR3 DNA: TGTGCCGTCGGGGACAGGTGGAGTTATCAGCCCCAGCATTTT.